This record covers a single T cell receptor beta chain. Its antigen is not known. This sample was taken from a study of cytomegalovirus exposure and HLA in healthy donors. The study's findings and limits: Across all donors, roughly uniform sequencing depth was an assumption of the presence/absence analyses. In a later analysis, TCR beta V- and J-gene trimming showed a link to a missense DCLRE1C variant. Cytomegalovirus-associated status was assigned to about 180 TCR beta chains.

PCR was performed using 60 Vbeta and 13 Jbeta primers. Generated by immunoSEQ multiplex PCR, the TCRdb table keeps only in-frame clones and is missing some. The profile shows approximately 88,000 clones, 80% of them singletons. CDR1 SGHRS and CDR2 YFSETQ come from the germline V gene. The junction had 6 bases not matched to a gene; V was cut back by 7 bases and J by 5 bases. This CDR3 is 13 amino acids long. The rearrangement uses TRBV5-1 and TRBJ1-1; TRBD1 aligns across 9 bases. The sample consisted of PBMCs. This receptor was identified in a man in his late teens or twenties in good health and CMV-seronegative. CDR3 loop: CASVVDRGTEAFF. CDR3 sequence (DNA): TGCGCCAGCGTCGTGGACAGGGGAACTGAAGCTTTCTTT.